Following are 28 T cell receptor beta chains from one sample sequenced in a study of OX40 agonist ivuxolimab in advanced cancers. The repertoire was sequenced with immunoSEQ multiplex PCR; TCRdb's copy has only in-frame clones and lacks some. This repertoire shows about 14,000 clones, 85% to 95% found once; its top ten account for roughly 22%. Sequencing was performed on CD4+ or CD8+ T cells sorted from blood, taken in a trial of the OX40 agonist ivuxolimab. These receptors came from an adult with an advanced solid tumor such as melanoma, head and neck, liver or kidney cancer.

The chain recombines TRBV7-2 with TRBJ2-1, with TRBD2 as a possible D gene (5 bases). Per the germline V gene, CDR1 is SGHTA and CDR2 is FQGNSA. CDR3 length: 17 amino acids. V was clipped by 1 base and J by 5 bases, with 18 bases between them. The CDR3 loop reads CASSLELVRRRDNEQFF. The CDR3, as DNA: TGTGCCAGCAGCTTAGAACTAGTGCGTAGAAGGGACAATGAGCAGTTCTTC.

The CDR3 region has the DNA TGTGCCAGCAGCTTGTCTGCCGCCCCCCACGAGCAGTACTTC. This encodes CASSLSAAPHEQYF. The V call is TRBV5-6, the J call TRBJ2-7, with unresolved D. The germline V and J ends were trimmed by 1 base and 5 bases, with 13 bases remaining between them. The CDR3 is made up of 14 amino acids. CDR1 and CDR2 (germline): SGHDT, YYEEEE.

This chain joins TRBV19 and TRBJ1-2; unclear D gene. CDR3 length equals 11 residues. Trimming removed 11 bases at V and 5 bases at J, with 12 bases between. The germline gives CDR1 LNHDA, CDR2 SQIVND (reference sequence). CDR3 protein: CALARVYGYTF. CDR3 bases: TGTGCCCTCGCCCGGGTTTATGGCTACACCTTC.

The chain combines TRBV19 with TRBJ1-1; 9 bases map to TRBD1. The germline gives CDR1 LNHDA, CDR2 SQIVND (reference sequence). V dropped 6 bases and J dropped 6; count of bases not matched to a gene: 8. The CDR3 is 14 residues long. The CDR3 sequence: CASRSGTGSAEAFF. The CDR3 bases are TGTGCCAGTAGATCCGGGACAGGGTCGGCTGAAGCTTTCTTT. Together with reference TRBV19 and TRBJ1-1, the CDR3 gives the full variable domain: DGGITQSPKYLFRKEGQNVTLSCEQNLNHDAMYWYRQDPGQGLRLIYYSQIVNDFQKGDIAEGYSVSREKKESFPLTVTSAQKNPTAFYLCASRSGTGSAEAFFGQGTRLTVV.

The V gene is TRBV4-1, the J gene TRBJ2-3, with D perhaps TRBD1 or TRBD2 (6 bases each). The germline CDR1 and CDR2 sequences are MGHRA and YSYEKL. V lost 5 bases and J 4 bases, leaving 16 bases between the germline ends. The CDR3 is 15 residues long. The CDR3 DNA reads as TGCGCCAGCAGCTCCTCGGAGGGGGTGGCAGATACGCAGTATTTT. Translated: CASSSSEGVADTQYF.

The V gene is TRBV27, the J gene TRBJ1-4, with a possible D match to TRBD1 (5 bases). The CDR3 is 13 amino acids. Germline values: CDR1 MNHEY, CDR2 SMNVEV (reference sequence). V dropped 6 bases and J dropped 8 bases, with 13 bases sitting between them. CDR3 sequence reads: CASSFRGDEKLFF. DNA of the CDR3: TGTGCCAGCAGCTTCCGGGGGGACGAAAAACTGTTTTTT. Full variable domain (remainder filled in from reference TRBV27 and TRBJ1-4): EAQVTQNPRYLITVTGKKLTVTCSQNMNHEYMSWYRQDPGLGLRQIYYSMNVEVTDKGDVPEGYKVSRKEKRNFPLILESPSPNQTSLYFCASSFRGDEKLFFGSGTQLSVL.

This clone was recorded only once. V and J are TRBV14 and TRBJ1-1, with 7 bases identical to TRBD1. The CDR3 has 18 residues. V lost 4 bases, J lost 6 bases, and 20 bases stayed unmatched. Germline CDR1 SGHDN, CDR2 FVKESK. The CDR3 protein is CASSPPGGKAPFRPEAFF. The CDR3 DNA reads TGTGCCAGCAGCCCCCCAGGGGGTAAGGCACCTTTTCGTCCTGAAGCTTTCTTT.

This clone appeared a few times. The CDR3 reads CASKRANTEAFF. In nucleotides, the CDR3 is TGTGCCAGTAAGAGGGCAAACACTGAAGCTTTCTTT. The chain joins TRBV19 to TRBJ1-1, with unresolved D. Germline CDR1 is LNHDA and CDR2 is SQIVND (reference sequence). V lost 7 bases and J 2 bases, leaving 8 bases between the germline ends. The CDR3 is 12 residues long. Full variable domain (missing parts from reference TRBV19 and TRBJ1-1): DGGITQSPKYLFRKEGQNVTLSCEQNLNHDAMYWYRQDPGQGLRLIYYSQIVNDFQKGDIAEGYSVSREKKESFPLTVTSAQKNPTAFYLCASKRANTEAFFGQGTRLTVV.

The count of this clone is one. The chain is built from TRBV5-1 and TRBJ2-1, with D hard to call. Trimming took 0 bases from V and 4 from J, leaving 5 bases between them. This CDR3 region has 13 residues. Germline V gene data show CDR1 as SGHRS and CDR2 as YFSETQ. For the CDR3, the DNA is TGCGCCAGCAGCTTGGTGTATTACAATGAGCAGTTCTTC. Its translation: CASSLVYYNEQFF. The full variable domain, completed using reference TRBV5-1 and TRBJ2-1, is KAGVTQTPRYLIKTRGQQVTLSCSPISGHRSVSWYQQTPGQGLQFLFEYFSETQRNKGNFPGRFSGRQFSNSRSEMNVSTLELGDSALYLCASSLVYYNEQFFGPGTRLTVL.

V gene TRBV28 combines with J gene TRBJ2-5; D remains unclear. The J call is doubtful: the DNA matches TRBJ2-7 better. Germline V gene sequence: CDR1 MDHEN, CDR2 SYDVKM. The CDR3 runs to 13 residues. CDR3 protein: CASSSDWVDEQYF. In DNA form, the CDR3 reads TGTGCCAGCAGTTCAGACTGGGTGGACGAGCAGTACTTC.

The gene calls are TRBV2 and TRBJ2-1; TRBD2 agrees at 11 bases. The J segment lost 3 bases and the V segment lost 3 bases, leaving 7 bases of the junction unmatched. This CDR3 comprises 17 residues. The germline V gene has CDR1 SNHLY and CDR2 FYNNEI. As DNA, the CDR3 is TGTGCCAGCAGTGAGGGACTAGCGGACGGGTTCTACAATGAGCAGTTCTTC. It yields the protein CASSEGLADGFYNEQFF.

The chain has TRBV27 and TRBJ2-7, with 9 bases lining up with TRBD2. With 5 bases clipped from V and 2 bases from J, the junction kept 10 bases outside the gene matches. This CDR3 has 16 residues. CDR1 is MNHEY, CDR2 SMNVEV, per germline (reference sequence). The DNA for the CDR3 is TGTGCCAGCAGTCTCTCAAGACTAGCGGATACCTACGAGCAGTACTTC. Residues: CASSLSRLADTYEQYF.

The chain uses TRBV30 and TRBJ2-3; weak D call: TRBD2 (7 bases). CDR1 is GTSNPN, CDR2 SVGIG, per germline (reference sequence). With 0 bases removed from V and 4 bases from J, the gap between germline ends came to 17 bases. There are 16 residues in the CDR3. CDR3 DNA: TGTGCCTGGAGTGTTACGGAGCGGGACATGCCAGATACGCAGTATTTT. Residues: CAWSVTERDMPDTQYF.

CDR3 loop: CASINRANEQFF. The DNA for the CDR3 is TGTGCCAGCATTAATCGGGCCAATGAGCAGTTCTTC. The chain is built from TRBV6-6 and TRBJ2-1; D is undetermined. Looked up from germline, CDR1 is MNHNY and CDR2 is SVGAGI (reference sequence). This CDR3 comprises 12 residues. V lost 7 bases to trimming and J lost 6 bases, with 10 bases between them.

The chain is built from TRBV2 and TRBJ1-2; a weak D match, TRBD1 (5 bases). Trimming removed 3 bases at V and 0 bases at J, with 11 bases between. The CDR3 has 15 residues. Germline CDR1 reads SNHLY; CDR2 reads FYNNEI. The CDR3 sequence: CASSDQGATNYGYTF. The DNA of the CDR3 is TGTGCCAGCAGTGATCAGGGAGCAACTAACTATGGCTACACCTTC.

The chain carries TRBV5-6 and TRBJ2-1; TRBD1 is a possible D gene (6 bases). The V end was cut by 4 bases, the J end by 3 bases, with 11 bases between. The CDR3 consists of 14 residues. The germline CDR1 and CDR2 sequences are SGHDT and YYEEEE. In DNA form, the CDR3 reads TGTGCCAGCAGCAAGGACAGAAACTACAATGAGCAGTTCTTC. It translates to CASSKDRNYNEQFF.

This chain connects TRBV6-1 to TRBJ2-1, with TRBD1 matching over 7 bases. Germline V gene lookup returns CDR1 MNHNS and CDR2 SASEGT. V lost 5 bases to trimming and J lost 10 bases; unmatched junction nucleotides: 14. The CDR3 spans 15 residues. In nucleotides, the CDR3 is TGTGCCAGCAGTTTTGGACAGGCTCCTTTACAGGAGCAGTTCTTC. Protein product: CASSFGQAPLQEQFF.

The J gene is TRBJ1-3, the V gene TRBV4-1; TRBD1 aligns across 9 bases. Looked up from germline, CDR1 is MGHRA and CDR2 is YSYEKL. J gave up 4 bases and V 4 bases, and 5 bases lay outside the gene matches. The CDR3 covers 15 residues. CDR3 bases: TGCGCCAGCAGCCCCCGACAGGGGGACGGAAACACCATATATTTT. It yields the protein CASSPRQGDGNTIYF.

The V and J genes are TRBV9 and TRBJ2-2, with 10 bases identical to TRBD1. Germline V lookup: CDR1 SGDLS, CDR2 YYNGEE. Losses at the gene ends were 3 bases for V and 5 bases for J; bases not matched to a gene: 10. The CDR3 has 17 residues. This CDR3 reads CASSDPRDRGPTGELFF. As DNA, the CDR3 is TGTGCCAGCAGCGACCCACGGGACAGGGGTCCGACCGGGGAGCTGTTTTTT.

V and J are TRBV2 and TRBJ2-2, with D uncertain. V lost 6 bases and J 6 bases, leaving 11 bases between the germline ends. The CDR3 length is 13 residues. CDR1 SNHLY and CDR2 FYNNEI come from the germline V gene. Here the CDR3 reads CASRTAGAGELFF. In DNA form, the CDR3 reads TGTGCCAGCAGAACAGCCGGAGCCGGGGAGCTGTTTTTT.

This clone was observed a single time. This chain links TRBV5-5 with TRBJ1-1, with no clear D. Germline V gives CDR1 SGHKS, CDR2 YYEKEE (reference sequence). V gave up 6 bases and J gave up 4 bases, with 10 bases separating them. This CDR3 is 12 amino acids long. The CDR3 bases are TGTGCCAGCACCATAATAGGCACTGAAGCTTTCTTT. Encoded protein: CASTIIGTEAFF.

In this sample, this clone turned up a few times. The chain couples TRBV4-1 to TRBJ1-5; a weak D match, TRBD1 (5 bases). The CDR3 covers 15 residues. The V and J ends lost 6 bases and 5 bases respectively, with 17 bases between them. Per the germline V gene, CDR1 is MGHRA and CDR2 is YSYEKL. The CDR3 nucleotides are TGCGCCAGCAGGAGGGGAGGGGATGAAGATCAGCCCCAGCATTTT. Protein sequence: CASRRGGDEDQPQHF.

This chain connects TRBV5-1 to TRBJ2-5; TRBD2 matches 8 bases. With the DNA end fitting TRBJ2-7 better, the J assignment may be wrong. The CDR3 is made up of 14 amino acids. The germline CDR1 and CDR2 sequences are SGHRS and YFSETQ. The CDR3 DNA reads as TGCGCCAGCAGCTTGGCGGGAGGGCCCCCCGAGCAGTACTTC. This sequence encodes CASSLAGGPPEQYF.

The gene calls are TRBV18 and TRBJ2-7, with D unclear. The V and J ends lost 3 bases and 2 bases respectively, with 11 bases between them. Germline V gene lookup returns CDR1 KGHSH and CDR2 LQKENI. CDR3 length equals 14 residues. CDR3 sequence: CASSPVQSTYEQYF. The CDR3 coding sequence is TGTGCCAGCTCACCGGTACAGTCAACCTACGAGCAGTACTTC. Based on the CDR3 plus reference TRBV18 and TRBJ2-7, the full variable domain is NAGVMQNPRHLVRRRGQEARLRCSPMKGHSHVYWYRQLPEEGLKFMVYLQKENIIDESGMPKERFSAEFPKEGPSILRIQQVVRGDSAAYFCASSPVQSTYEQYFGPGTRLTVT.

V and J are TRBV13 and TRBJ2-2; D is unresolved. This CDR3 spans 13 amino acids. The germline gives CDR1 PRHDT, CDR2 FYEKMQ (reference sequence). V lost 5 bases to trimming and J lost 6 bases, with 10 bases between them. CDR3 loop: CASSAPMAGELFF. CDR3 DNA: TGTGCCAGCAGCGCCCCTATGGCCGGGGAGCTGTTTTTT.

The table lists this clone with a count of one. The CDR3 DNA is TGTGCCAGCAGTGAACAGGAAAGCTACGAGCAGTACTTC. Its protein product is CASSEQESYEQYF. The chain recombines TRBV6-1 with TRBJ2-7; the D is unclear. The CDR3 loop spans 13 amino acids. Trimming shortened V by 2 bases and J by 3 bases, and 8 bases separated the two germline ends. Germline V lookup: CDR1 MNHNS, CDR2 SASEGT.

This sequence joins TRBV4-3 and TRBJ1-5; weak D call: TRBD1 (5 bases). CDR1 is LGHNA, CDR2 YSLEER, per germline. This CDR3 is 15 amino acids long. Trimming removed 4 bases from V and 3 bases from J, with 13 bases in between. CDR3 in DNA: TGCGCCAGCAGCCCAACCACAGGTTACAATCAGCCCCAGCATTTT. Translation: CASSPTTGYNQPQHF.

The rearrangement uses TRBV18 and TRBJ2-2; perhaps TRBD2 as D (6 bases). The CDR3 contains 15 residues. The V end was cut by 6 bases, the J end by 2 bases, with 13 bases between. CDR1 KGHSH and CDR2 LQKENI come from the germline V gene. CDR3 loop: CASSPGEVNTGELFF. CDR3 DNA: TGTGCCAGCTCGCCCGGGGAGGTCAACACCGGGGAGCTGTTTTTT.